This T cell receptor (beta chain) originates from a study of blood T cell repertoires in COVID-19. Study in general: Acute and convalescent COVID-19 samples came from the United States, Italy and Spain. PBMCs, B-cell-depleted T cells, or T cells provided the cDNA or gDNA that made up the material.

A Seattle source enrolled patients during active infection and followed them longitudinally. In this sample, this clone is medium-sized. In germline, CDR1 is SQVTM, CDR2 ANQGSEA. The CDR3 totals 14 residues. V was trimmed by 2 bases and J by 7 bases, leaving 15 bases between them. Measured with immunoSEQ multiplex PCR; TCRdb has only the in-frame clones, and not every one. The sample includes 50,000 to 65,000 clones, approximately 72% of them seen just once. Material for sequencing was peripheral blood. This receptor was identified in a woman aged 70-85 years with COVID-19, enrolled during active disease. This sequence joins TRBV29-1 and TRBJ1-5, with D possibly matching TRBD1 (5 bases). The CDR3 here is CSVESGGSDQPQHF. The CDR3 nucleotides are TGCAGCGTTGAATCCGGGGGTTCGGACCAGCCCCAGCATTTT.